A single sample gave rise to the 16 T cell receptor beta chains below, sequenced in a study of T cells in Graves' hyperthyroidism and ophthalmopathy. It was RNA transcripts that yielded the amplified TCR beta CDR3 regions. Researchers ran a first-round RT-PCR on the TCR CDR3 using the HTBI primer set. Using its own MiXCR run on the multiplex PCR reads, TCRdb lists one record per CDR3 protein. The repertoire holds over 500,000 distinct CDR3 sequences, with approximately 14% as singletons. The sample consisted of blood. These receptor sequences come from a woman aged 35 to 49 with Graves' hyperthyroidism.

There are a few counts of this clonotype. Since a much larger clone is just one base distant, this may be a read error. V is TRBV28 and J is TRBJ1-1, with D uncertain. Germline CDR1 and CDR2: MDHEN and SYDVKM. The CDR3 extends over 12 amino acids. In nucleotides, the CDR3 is TGTGCCAGCAGTTTAAAGTACACTGAAGCTTGCTTT. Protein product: CASSLKYTEACF.

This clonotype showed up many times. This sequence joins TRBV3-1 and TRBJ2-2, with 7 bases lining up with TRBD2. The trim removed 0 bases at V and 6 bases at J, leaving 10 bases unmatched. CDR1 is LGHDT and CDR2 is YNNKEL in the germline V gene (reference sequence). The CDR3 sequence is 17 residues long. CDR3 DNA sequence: TGTGCCAGCAGCCAAGAAGGTGGGAGGGCCTTCCCCGGGGAGCTGTTTTTT. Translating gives CASSQEGGRAFPGELFF.

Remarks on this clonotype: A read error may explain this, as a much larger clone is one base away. In DNA, the CDR3 is TGCAGCGCCTCGGGACAGCTCTGCGAGCAGTACTTC. Encoded protein: CSASGQLCEQYF. V usage is TRBV29-1 and J usage is TRBJ2-7; 7 nucleotides agree with TRBD1. The V gene end was trimmed by 7 bases and the J gene end by 6 bases; junction bases not matched to a gene: 9. The V gene's germline CDR1 is SQVTM and CDR2 ANQGSEA. The CDR3 consists of 12 residues.

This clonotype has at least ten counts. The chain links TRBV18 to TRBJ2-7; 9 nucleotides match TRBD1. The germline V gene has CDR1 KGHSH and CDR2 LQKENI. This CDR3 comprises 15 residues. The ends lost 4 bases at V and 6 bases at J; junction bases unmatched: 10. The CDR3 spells CASSQTGTGSSEQYF. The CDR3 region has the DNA TGTGCCAGCTCACAAACCGGGACAGGGAGTTCCGAGCAGTACTTC.

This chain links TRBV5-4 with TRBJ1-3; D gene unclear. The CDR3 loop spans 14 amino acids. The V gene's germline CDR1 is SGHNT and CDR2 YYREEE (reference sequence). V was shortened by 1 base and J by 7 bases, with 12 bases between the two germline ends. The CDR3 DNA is TGTGCCAGCAGCTTGCCCCCTCCGGGGAACACCATATATTTT. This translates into CASSLPPPGNTIYF.

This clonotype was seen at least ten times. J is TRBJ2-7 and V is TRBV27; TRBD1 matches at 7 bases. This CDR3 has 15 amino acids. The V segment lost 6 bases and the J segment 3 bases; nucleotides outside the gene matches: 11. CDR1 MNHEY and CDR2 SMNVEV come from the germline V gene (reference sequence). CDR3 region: CASSYSGTADYEQYF. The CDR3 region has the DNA TGTGCCAGCAGCTATTCCGGGACAGCGGACTACGAGCAGTACTTC.

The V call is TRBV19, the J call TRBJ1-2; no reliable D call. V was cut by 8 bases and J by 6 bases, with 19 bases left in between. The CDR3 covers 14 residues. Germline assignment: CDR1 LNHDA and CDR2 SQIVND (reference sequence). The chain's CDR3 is CASESETREHGYTF. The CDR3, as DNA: TGTGCCAGTGAGTCAGAGACGAGGGAACATGGCTACACCTTC.

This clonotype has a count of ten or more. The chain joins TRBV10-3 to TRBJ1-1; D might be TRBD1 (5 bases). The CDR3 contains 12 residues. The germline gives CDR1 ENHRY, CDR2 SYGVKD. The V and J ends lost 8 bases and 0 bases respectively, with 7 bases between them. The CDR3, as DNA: TGTGCCATCGGACAAGTGAACACTGAAGCTTTCTTT. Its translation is CAIGQVNTEAFF.

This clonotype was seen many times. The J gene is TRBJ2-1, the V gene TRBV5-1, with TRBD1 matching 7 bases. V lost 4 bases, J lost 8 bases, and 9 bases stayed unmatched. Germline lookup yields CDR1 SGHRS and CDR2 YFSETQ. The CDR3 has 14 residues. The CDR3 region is CASSAQGPFYEQFF. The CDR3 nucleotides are TGCGCCAGCAGCGCACAGGGGCCGTTTTATGAGCAGTTCTTC.

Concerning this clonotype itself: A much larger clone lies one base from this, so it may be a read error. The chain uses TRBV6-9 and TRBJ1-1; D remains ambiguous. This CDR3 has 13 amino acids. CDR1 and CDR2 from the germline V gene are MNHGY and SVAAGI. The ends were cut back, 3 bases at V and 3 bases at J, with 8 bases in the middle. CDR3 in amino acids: CASSYPPDTEAFF. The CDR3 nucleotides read TGTGCCAGCAGTTACCCACCCGACACTGAAGCTTTCTTT.

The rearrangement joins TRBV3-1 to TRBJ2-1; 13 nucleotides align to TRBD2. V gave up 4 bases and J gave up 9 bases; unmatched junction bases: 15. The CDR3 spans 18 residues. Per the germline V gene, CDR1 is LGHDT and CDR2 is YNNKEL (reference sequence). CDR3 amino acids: CASSPWTSGSGSRIEQFF. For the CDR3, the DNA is TGTGCCAGCAGCCCTTGGACTAGCGGGAGTGGATCGAGGATTGAGCAGTTCTTC.

CDR3 loop: CSFASGTYEQYF. The CDR3 DNA reads as TGCAGCTTTGCTAGCGGAACCTACGAGCAGTACTTC. V is TRBV29-1 and J is TRBJ2-7; TRBD2 matches at 7 bases. CDR3 length: 12 amino acids. CDR1 and CDR2 (germline): SQVTM, ANQGSEA. V lost 8 bases and J lost 2; bases outside the gene matches: 6.

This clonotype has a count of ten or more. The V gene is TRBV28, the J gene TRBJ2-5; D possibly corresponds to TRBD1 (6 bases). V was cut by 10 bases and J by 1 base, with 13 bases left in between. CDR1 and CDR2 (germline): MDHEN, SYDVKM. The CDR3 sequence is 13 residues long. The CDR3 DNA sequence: TGTGCCACCAATAGGGGGAGCCAAGAGACCCAGTACTTC. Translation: CATNRGSQETQYF.

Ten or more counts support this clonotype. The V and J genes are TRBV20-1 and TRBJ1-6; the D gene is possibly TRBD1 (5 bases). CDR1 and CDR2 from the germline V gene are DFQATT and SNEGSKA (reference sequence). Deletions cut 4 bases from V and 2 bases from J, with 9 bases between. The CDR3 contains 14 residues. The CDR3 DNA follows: TGCAGTGCTACCGGGACGACCTATAATTCACCCCTCCACTTT. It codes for CSATGTTYNSPLHF.

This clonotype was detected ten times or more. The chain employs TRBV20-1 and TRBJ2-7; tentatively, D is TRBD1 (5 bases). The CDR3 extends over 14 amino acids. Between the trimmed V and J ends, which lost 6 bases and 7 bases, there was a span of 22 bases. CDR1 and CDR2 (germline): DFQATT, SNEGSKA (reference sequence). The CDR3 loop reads CSASKAGLPREQYF. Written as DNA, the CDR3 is TGCAGTGCCAGTAAGGCAGGGCTCCCGAGGGAGCAGTACTTC.

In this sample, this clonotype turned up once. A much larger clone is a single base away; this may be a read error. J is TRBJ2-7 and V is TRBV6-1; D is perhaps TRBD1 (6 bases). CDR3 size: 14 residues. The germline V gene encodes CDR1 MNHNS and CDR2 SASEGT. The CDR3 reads CASRTGNRAYGQYF. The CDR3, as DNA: TGTGCCAGCAGAACTGGGAACAGGGCCTACGGGCAGTACTTC.